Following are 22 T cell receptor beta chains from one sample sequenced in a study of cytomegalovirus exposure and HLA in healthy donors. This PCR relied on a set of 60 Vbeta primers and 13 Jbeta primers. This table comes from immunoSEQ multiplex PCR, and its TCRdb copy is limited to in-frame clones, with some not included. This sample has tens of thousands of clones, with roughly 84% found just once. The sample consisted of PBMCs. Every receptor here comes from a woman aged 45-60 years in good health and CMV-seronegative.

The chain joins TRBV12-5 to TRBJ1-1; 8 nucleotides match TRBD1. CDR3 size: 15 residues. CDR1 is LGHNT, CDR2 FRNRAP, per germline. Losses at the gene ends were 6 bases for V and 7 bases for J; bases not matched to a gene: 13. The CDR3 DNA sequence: TGTGCTAGTGGCCGGGGACCACAGGGGGTTGATGAAGCTTTCTTT. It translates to CASGRGPQGVDEAFF.

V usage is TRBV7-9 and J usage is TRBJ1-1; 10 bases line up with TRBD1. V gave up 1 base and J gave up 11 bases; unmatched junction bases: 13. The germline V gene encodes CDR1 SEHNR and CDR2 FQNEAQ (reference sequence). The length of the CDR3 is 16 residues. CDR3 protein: CASSLGDRGRRDRAFF. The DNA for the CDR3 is TGTGCCAGCAGCTTAGGTGACAGGGGGCGGCGGGATCGGGCTTTCTTT.

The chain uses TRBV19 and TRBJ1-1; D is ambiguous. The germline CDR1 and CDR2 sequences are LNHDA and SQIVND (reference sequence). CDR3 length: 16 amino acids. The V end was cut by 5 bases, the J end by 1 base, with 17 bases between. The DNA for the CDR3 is TGTGCCAGTAGTCCCACATGGCGGCAGCGGAACACTGAAGCTTTCTTT. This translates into CASSPTWRQRNTEAFF.

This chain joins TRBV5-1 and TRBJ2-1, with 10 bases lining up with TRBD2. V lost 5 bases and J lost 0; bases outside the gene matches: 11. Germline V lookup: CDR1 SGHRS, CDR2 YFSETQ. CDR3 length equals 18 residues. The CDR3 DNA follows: TGCGCCAGCAGTCCCGGACTAGCGGCCTCCAGCTCCTACAATGAGCAGTTCTTC. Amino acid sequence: CASSPGLAASSSYNEQFF. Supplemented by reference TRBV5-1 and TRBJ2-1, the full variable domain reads KAGVTQTPRYLIKTRGQQVTLSCSPISGHRSVSWYQQTPGQGLQFLFEYFSETQRNKGNFPGRFSGRQFSNSRSEMNVSTLELGDSALYLCASSPGLAASSSYNEQFFGPGTRLTVL.

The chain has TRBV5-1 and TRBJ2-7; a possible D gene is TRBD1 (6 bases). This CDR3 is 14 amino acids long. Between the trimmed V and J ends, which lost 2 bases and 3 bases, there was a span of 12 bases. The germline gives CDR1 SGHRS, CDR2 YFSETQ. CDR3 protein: CASSLEGTSYEQYF. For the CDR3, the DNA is TGCGCCAGCAGCTTAGAGGGGACAAGCTACGAGCAGTACTTC.

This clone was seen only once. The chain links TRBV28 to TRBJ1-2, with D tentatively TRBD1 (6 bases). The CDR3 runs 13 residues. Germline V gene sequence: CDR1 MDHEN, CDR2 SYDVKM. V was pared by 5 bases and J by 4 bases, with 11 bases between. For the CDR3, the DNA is TGTGCCAGCAGTCCCCAGGGGTCCTATGGCTACACCTTC. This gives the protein CASSPQGSYGYTF.

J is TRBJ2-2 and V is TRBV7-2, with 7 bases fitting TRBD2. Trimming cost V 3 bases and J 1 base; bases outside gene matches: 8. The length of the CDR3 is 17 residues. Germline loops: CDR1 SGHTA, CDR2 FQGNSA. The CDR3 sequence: CASSLDQAGLNTGELFF. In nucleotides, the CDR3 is TGTGCCAGCAGCTTGGATCAAGCGGGGTTGAACACCGGGGAGCTGTTTTTT. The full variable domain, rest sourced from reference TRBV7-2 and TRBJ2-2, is GAGVSQSPSNKVTEKGKDVELRCDPISGHTALYWYRQSLGQGLEFLIYFQGNSAPDKSGLPSDRFSAERTGGSVSTLTIQRTQQEDSAVYLCASSLDQAGLNTGELFFGEGSRLTVL.

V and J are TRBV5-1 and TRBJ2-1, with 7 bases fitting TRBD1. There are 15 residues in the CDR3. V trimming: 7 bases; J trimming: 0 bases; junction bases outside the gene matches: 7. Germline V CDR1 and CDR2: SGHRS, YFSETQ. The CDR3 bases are TGCGCCAGCCAAGGGGGCCCAAGCTCCTACAATGAGCAGTTCTTC. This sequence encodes CASQGGPSSYNEQFF. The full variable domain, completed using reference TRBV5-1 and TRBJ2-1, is KAGVTQTPRYLIKTRGQQVTLSCSPISGHRSVSWYQQTPGQGLQFLFEYFSETQRNKGNFPGRFSGRQFSNSRSEMNVSTLELGDSALYLCASQGGPSSYNEQFFGPGTRLTVL.

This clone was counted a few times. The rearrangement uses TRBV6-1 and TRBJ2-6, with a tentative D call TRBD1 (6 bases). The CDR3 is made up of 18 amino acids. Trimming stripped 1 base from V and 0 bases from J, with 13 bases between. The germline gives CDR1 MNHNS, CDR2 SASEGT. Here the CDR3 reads CASSEGGHFNSGANVLTF. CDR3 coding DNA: TGTGCCAGCAGTGAAGGGGGACATTTCAACTCTGGGGCCAACGTCCTGACTTTC.

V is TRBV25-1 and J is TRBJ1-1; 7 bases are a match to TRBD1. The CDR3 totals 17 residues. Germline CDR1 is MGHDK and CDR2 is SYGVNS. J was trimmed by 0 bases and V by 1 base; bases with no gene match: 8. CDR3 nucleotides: TGTGCCAGCAGTGAATTCGGGGACAGCACTATGAACACTGAAGCTTTCTTT. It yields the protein CASSEFGDSTMNTEAFF. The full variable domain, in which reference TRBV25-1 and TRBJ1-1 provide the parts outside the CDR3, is EADIYQTPRYLVIGTGKKITLECSQTMGHDKMYWYQQDPGMELHLIHYSYGVNSTEKGDLSSESTVSRIRTEHFPLTLESARPSHTSQYLCASSEFGDSTMNTEAFFGQGTRLTVV.

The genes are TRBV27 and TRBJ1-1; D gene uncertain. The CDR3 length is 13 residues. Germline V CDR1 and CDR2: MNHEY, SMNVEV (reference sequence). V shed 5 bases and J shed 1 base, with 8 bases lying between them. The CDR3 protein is CASSQTTNTEAFF. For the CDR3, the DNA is TGTGCCAGCAGTCAAACTACGAACACTGAAGCTTTCTTT.

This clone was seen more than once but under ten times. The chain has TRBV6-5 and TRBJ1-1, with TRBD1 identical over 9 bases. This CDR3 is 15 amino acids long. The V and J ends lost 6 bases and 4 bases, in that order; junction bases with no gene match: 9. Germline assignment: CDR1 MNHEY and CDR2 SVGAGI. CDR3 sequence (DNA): TGTGCCAGCAGGGCGAGCACAGGGGGCATCACTGAAGCTTTCTTT. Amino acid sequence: CASRASTGGITEAFF.

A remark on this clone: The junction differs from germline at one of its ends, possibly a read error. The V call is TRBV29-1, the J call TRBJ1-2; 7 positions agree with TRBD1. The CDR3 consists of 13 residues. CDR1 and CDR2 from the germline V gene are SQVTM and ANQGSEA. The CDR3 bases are TGCAGCGTTGAAGGGGGACAGACTTATGGCTACGCCTTC. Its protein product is CSVEGGQTYGYAF.

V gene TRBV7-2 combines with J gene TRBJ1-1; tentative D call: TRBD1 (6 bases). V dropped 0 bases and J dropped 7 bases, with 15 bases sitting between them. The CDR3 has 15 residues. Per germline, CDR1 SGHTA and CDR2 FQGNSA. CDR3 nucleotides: TGTGCCAGCAGCTTAGCGCTAAGGGGGTCGGGTGAAGCTTTCTTT. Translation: CASSLALRGSGEAFF.

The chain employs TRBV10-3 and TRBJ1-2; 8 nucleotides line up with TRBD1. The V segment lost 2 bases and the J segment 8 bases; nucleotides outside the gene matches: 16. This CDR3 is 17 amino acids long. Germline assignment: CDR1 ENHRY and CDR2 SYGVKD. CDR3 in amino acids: CAISETSGDRGPGGYTF. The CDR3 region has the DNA TGTGCCATCAGTGAGACGTCGGGTGACAGGGGACCCGGGGGCTACACCTTC.

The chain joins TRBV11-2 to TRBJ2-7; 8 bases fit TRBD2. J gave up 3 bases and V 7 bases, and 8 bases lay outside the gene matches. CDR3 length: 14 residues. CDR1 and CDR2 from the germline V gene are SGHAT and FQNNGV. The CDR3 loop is CASKIGGTSYEQYF. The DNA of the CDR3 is TGTGCCAGCAAGATAGGCGGGACTAGCTACGAGCAGTACTTC.

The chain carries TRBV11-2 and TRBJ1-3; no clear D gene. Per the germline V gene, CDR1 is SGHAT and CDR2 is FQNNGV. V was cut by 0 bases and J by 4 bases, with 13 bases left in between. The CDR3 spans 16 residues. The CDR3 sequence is CASSLEILPSGNTIYF. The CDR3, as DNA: TGTGCCAGCAGCTTAGAGATCCTACCGTCCGGAAACACCATATATTTT.

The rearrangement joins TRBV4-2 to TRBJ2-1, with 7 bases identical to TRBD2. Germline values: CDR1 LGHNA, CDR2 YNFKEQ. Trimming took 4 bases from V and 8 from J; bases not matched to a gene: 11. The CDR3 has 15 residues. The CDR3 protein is CASSPIPSGRDEQFF. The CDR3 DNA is TGTGCCAGCAGCCCAATACCTAGCGGTAGGGATGAGCAGTTCTTC.

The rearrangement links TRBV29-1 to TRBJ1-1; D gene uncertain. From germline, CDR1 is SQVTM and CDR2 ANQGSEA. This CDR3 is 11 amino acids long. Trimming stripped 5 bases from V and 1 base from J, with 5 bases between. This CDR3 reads CSVHQNTEAFF. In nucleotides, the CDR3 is TGCAGCGTTCATCAGAACACTGAAGCTTTCTTT.

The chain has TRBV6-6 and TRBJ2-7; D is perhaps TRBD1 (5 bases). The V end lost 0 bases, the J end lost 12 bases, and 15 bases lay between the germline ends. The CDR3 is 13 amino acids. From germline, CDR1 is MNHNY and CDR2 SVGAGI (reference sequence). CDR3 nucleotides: TGTGCCAGCAGTTACTCGACGGGCAGGGAAAGGTACGTC. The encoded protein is CASSYSTGRERYV.

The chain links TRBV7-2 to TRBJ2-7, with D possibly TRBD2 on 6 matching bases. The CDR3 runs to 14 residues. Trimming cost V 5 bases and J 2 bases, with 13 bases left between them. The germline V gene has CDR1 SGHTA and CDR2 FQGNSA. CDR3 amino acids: CASSPTGTAYEQYV. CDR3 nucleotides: TGTGCCAGCAGCCCCACGGGGACTGCCTACGAGCAGTACGTC.

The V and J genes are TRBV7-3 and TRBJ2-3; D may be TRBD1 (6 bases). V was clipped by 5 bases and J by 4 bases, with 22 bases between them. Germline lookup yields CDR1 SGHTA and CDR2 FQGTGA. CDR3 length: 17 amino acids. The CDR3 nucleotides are TGTGCCAGCAGCCTCCTCTCCGGGACCCCAGGGGCAGATACGCAGTATTTT. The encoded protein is CASSLLSGTPGADTQYF.